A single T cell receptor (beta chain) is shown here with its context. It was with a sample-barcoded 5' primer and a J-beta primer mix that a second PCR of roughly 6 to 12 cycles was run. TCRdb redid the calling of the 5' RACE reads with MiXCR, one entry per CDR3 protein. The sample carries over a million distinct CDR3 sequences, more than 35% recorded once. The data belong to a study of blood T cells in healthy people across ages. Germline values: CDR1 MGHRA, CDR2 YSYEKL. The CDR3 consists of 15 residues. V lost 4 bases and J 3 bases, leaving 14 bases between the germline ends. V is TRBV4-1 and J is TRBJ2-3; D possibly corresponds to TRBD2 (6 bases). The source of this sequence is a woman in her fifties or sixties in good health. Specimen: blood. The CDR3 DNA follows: TGCGCCAGCAGCCTGGGAGTAGCGGATACAGATACGCAGTATTTT. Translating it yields CASSLGVADTDTQYF.